This TCR beta chain was observed in a study of blood T cell repertoires in COVID-19 (dated by TCRdb to the early 2020s). Describing the broader study: Samples from collaborators originated in the United States, Italy and Spain and spanned both the acute and convalescent phases of COVID-19. The material from the prospective study consisted of cDNA or gDNA derived from T cells, B-cell-depleted T cells, or PBMCs. Deeply sampled blood TCRbeta repertoires from subjects exposed to, actively infected with, or recovered from COVID-19 were included in the dataset. The repertoires were made available in a free public database intended to serve as a resource for research on the immune response to SARS-CoV-2. Samples came from the ongoing ImmuneRACE study (first 160 participants) plus 1,254 subjects from 6 global collaborators. Sample metadata almost always included a de-identified subject ID, COVID-19 status, age in years and sex. Where available, HLA class I and class II types were obtained from metadata supplied by the sample provider rather than from assay-based typing.

Enrolling through a virtual design, the prospective study's participants ranged in age from about 18 to 89 years and lived across 24 United States geographic areas. To assign participants to cohorts, the prospective study relied on clinical history that participants themselves reported in a screening survey and a study questionnaire. In the prospective study, whole blood, serum and a nasopharyngeal or oropharyngeal swab were collected from each participant by mobile phlebotomists. Participants in the prospective study had the option to provide additional blood draws and questionnaires over a roughly two-month period. Prospective study blood samples were shipped either frozen or at room temperature before DNA extraction. A remark on this clone: Its antigen is currently not known. Per-base quality was not reported, and no clone a single base away is much larger than it.

Including cysteine and phenylalanine, the CDR3 has 12 amino acids. The only DNA kept is the CDR3, 36 bases in frame from the first base. The V end loses 9 bases and the J end loses 0 bases, and a stretch of 8 bases separates them. CDR1 ENHRY and CDR2 SYGVKD were looked up in the germline V gene. TCRbeta CDR3 regions were amplified from genomic DNA by means of the immunoSEQ Assay, a bias-controlled multiplex PCR. The paper's processing steps were these. The number of nucleated cells in each sample was estimated by amplification of reference gene primers within the assay. Sequence reads were collapsed and filtered to measure the absolute abundance of every unique TCRbeta CDR3 rearrangement. For each sample, productive Simpson clonality was calculated as the square root of Simpson's diversity index across productive rearrangements. The table was pulled from immuneACCESS by TCRdb, which kept in-frame rearrangements only. Such tables lose some clones; where checked, under half of the loss comes from unresolved V genes, and the rest has no known cause. D and trimming were read from the DNA, whereas the V and J calls and clone size are those reported in that table. Present in this sample are approximately 270,000 clones, 90% to 95% of which were seen just once. The top ten clonotypes cover approximately 1.2% of the sample.

Summary of the overall study and its limitations: Clinical and demographic metadata were provided uncurated, with the amount varying by source and participant.

The source is a human donor in a cohort exposed to, infected with or recovered from COVID-19 (not recorded which). The donor label of this sample is uncertain. The sample was PBMCs or T cells enriched from blood (not recorded which). The V gene is TRBV10-3 and the J gene is TRBJ1-2; D gene: possibly TRBD1, on 6 matching bases. CDR3 region: CAIQGTNYGYTF. The base sequence is TGTGCCATTCAGGGGACTAACTATGGCTACACCTTC.